The following is a T cell receptor beta chain sequence with its context. Its cognate antigen has yet to be identified. Within one base of it there is no much larger clone, and no base qualities were kept. TCR repertoires of sorted CD4+ and CD8+ blood T cells from severe aplastic anemia patients and healthy subjects were deep-sequenced in the study. Ficoll-Paque density gradient centrifugation was used to isolate peripheral blood mononuclear cells. Before DNA was extracted, CD4+ and CD8+ T cells were sorted using either FACS or magnetic beads. CDR1 and CDR2, per the germline V gene, are SGHVS and FNYEAQ. The CDR3 spans 14 residues, from the cysteine through the phenylalanine. Left in the record is the CDR3 DNA by itself, 42 bases read in frame from the first base. V loses 5 bases of germline sequence and J loses 4 bases, and the interval between the two ends is 14 bases. Genomic DNA was used as template for profiling of TCR beta VDJ combinations and CDR3 sequences. An Illumina HiSeq 2000 was used for TCR repertoire sequencing. On the authors' methods: Repertoires were assessed using TRBV/TRBJ rearrangement plots, CDR3 size and DJ length profiles, and Simpson's diversity index. The immunodominant clone was defined as the most abundant DNA sequence in deep sequencing data. CDR3 amino acid sequences were checked for sharing across subjects and were also compared against the VDJdb database and published repertoires. TCRdb trimmed public reads at Q25 via fastp, called clones via MiXCR and kept in-frame beta chains. Entries are consolidated by CDR3 protein sequence, retaining the most common genes and DNA. The V and J calls reflect TCRdb's pipeline rather than the authors' work. Here the sample has hundreds of thousands of distinct CDR3 sequences; 60% to 80% occur a single time. The ten most abundant clones make up under 4.5% of the sample.

The data were taken from a study of CD8+CD57+ T cells in acquired aplastic anemia (dated by TCRdb to 2016 to 2019). Study-wide context: DNA extracted from sorted CD4+ and CD8+ cells had a mean of about 3.2 ug, with a range of 0.2 to 27.4 ug. An average of approximately 10 million reads for CD4+ cells and 11 million to 13 million reads for CD8+ cells was obtained from healthy donor samples. Findings and caveats that apply to the study as a whole: Patients and healthy controls showed no significant difference in CD8+ Simpson's diversity (P=0.060). Although 25 to 30 CD8+ CDR3 sequences were shared by patients and controls, these sequences appeared highly expressed in patients and within the immunodominant clones of patients.

The sequence links TRBV7-6 to TRBJ1-1; TRBD1 is a weak D gene call, 5 bases matching. Material: sorted CD4+, CD8+, or CD8+CD57+ T cells (not recorded which) from PBMCs. This TCR derives from a human donor in good health, serving as a control. The CDR3 region reads CASSAQGWGTEAFF. The nucleotide sequence is given as TGTGCCAGCAGCGCGCAGGGTTGGGGCACTGAAGCTTTCTTT. Beyond the CDR3, the reference TRBV7-6 and TRBJ1-1 genes provide the residues; the full variable domain reads: GAGVSQSPRYKVTKRGQDVALRCDPISGHVSLYWYRQALGQGPEFLTYFNYEAQQDKSGLPNDRFSAERPEGSISTLTIQRTEQRDSAMYRCASSAQGWGTEAFFGQGTRLTVV.